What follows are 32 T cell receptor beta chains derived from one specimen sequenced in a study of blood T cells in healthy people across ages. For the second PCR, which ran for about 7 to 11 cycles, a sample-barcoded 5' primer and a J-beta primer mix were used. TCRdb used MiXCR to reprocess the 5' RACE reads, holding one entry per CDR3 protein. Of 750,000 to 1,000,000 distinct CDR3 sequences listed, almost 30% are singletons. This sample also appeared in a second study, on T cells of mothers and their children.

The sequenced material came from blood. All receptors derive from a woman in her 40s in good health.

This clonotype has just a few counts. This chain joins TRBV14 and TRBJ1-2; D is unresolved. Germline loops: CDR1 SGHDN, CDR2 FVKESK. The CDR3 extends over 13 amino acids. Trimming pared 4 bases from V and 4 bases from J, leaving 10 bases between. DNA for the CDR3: TGTGCCAGCAGCCCCGGACCCTTCTATGGCTACACCTTC. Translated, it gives CASSPGPFYGYTF.

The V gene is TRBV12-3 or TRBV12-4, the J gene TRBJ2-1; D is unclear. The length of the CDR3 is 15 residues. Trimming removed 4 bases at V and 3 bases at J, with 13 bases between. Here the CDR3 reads CASSSADSIYNEQFF. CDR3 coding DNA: TGTGCCAGCAGTTCCGCCGACTCCATCTACAATGAGCAGTTCTTC.

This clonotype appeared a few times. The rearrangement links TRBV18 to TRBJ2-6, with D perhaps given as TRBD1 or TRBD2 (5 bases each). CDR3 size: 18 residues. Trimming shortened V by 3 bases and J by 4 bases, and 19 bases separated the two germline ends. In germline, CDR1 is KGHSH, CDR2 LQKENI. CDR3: CASSPTRRQGSGANVLTF. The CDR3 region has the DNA TGTGCCAGCTCACCTACCAGGAGGCAGGGCTCCGGGGCCAACGTCCTGACTTTC.

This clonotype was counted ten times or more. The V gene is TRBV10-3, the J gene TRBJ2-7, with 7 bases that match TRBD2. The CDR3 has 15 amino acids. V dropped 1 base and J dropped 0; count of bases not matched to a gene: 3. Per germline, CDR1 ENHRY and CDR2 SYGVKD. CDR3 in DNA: TGTGCCATCAGTGAGTTGGGCGGGAGCTCCTACGAGCAGTACTTC. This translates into CAISELGGSSYEQYF.

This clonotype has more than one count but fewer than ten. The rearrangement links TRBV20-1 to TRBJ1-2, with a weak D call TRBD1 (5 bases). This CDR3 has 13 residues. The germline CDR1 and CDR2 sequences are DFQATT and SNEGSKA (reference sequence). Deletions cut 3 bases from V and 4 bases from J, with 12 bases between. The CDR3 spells CSARGDVSYGYTF. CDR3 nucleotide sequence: TGCAGTGCTAGGGGGGACGTAAGCTATGGCTACACCTTC.

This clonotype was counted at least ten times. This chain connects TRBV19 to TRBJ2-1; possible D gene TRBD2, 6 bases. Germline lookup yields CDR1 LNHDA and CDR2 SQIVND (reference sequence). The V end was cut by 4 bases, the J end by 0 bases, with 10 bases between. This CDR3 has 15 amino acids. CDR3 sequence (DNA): TGTGCCAGTAGTAGGACTACGATCTCCTACAATGAGCAGTTCTTC. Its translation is CASSRTTISYNEQFF.

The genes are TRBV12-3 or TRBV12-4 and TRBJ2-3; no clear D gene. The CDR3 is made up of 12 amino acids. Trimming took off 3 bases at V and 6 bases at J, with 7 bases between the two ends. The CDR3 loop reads CASSFPPDTQYF. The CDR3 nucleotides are TGTGCCAGCAGTTTTCCCCCCGATACGCAGTATTTT.

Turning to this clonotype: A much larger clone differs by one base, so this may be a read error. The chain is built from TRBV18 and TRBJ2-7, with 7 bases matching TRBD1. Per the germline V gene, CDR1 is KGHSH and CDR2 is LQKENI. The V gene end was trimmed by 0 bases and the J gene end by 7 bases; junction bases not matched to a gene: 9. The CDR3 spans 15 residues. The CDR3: CASSPPGQINNEQYF. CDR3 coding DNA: TGTGCCAGCTCACCACCGGGACAGATTAACAATGAGCAGTACTTC.

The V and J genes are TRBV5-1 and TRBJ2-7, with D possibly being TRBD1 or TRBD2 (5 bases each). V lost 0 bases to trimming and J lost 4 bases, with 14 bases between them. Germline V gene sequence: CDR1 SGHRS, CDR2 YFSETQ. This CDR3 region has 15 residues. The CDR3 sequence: CASSLGPRDGYEQYF. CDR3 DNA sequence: TGCGCCAGCAGCTTGGGACCCAGGGACGGATACGAGCAGTACTTC.

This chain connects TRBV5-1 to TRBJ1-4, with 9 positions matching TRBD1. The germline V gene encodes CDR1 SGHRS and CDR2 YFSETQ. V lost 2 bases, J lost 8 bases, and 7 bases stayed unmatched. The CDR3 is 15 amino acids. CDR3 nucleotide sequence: TGCGCCAGCAGCTTAGACGGGACAGGGATGGAAAAACTGTTTTTT. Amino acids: CASSLDGTGMEKLFF.

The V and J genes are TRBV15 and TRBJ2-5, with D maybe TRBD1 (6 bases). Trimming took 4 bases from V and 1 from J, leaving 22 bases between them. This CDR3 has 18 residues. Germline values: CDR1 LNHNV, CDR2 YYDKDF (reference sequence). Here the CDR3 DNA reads TGTGCCACCAGCAACCCCCCAGCCCGGGACATACTCCAAGAGACCCAGTACTTC. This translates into CATSNPPARDILQETQYF.

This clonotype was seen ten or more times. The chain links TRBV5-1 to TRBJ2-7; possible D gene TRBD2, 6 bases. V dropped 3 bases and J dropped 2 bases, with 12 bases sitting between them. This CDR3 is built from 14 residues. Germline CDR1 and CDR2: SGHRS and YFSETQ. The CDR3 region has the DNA TGCGCCAGCAGCTGGGGACTGGGAGCCTACGAGCAGTACTTC. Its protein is CASSWGLGAYEQYF. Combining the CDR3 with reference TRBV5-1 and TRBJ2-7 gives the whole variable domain KAGVTQTPRYLIKTRGQQVTLSCSPISGHRSVSWYQQTPGQGLQFLFEYFSETQRNKGNFPGRFSGRQFSNSRSEMNVSTLELGDSALYLCASSWGLGAYEQYFGPGTRLTVT.

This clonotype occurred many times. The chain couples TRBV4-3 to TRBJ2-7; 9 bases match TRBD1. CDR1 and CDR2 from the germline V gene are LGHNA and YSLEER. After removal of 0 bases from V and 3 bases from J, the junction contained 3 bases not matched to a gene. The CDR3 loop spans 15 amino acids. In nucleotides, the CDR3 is TGCGCCAGCAGCCAAGAGACAGGGGGTTACTACGAGCAGTACTTC. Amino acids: CASSQETGGYYEQYF.

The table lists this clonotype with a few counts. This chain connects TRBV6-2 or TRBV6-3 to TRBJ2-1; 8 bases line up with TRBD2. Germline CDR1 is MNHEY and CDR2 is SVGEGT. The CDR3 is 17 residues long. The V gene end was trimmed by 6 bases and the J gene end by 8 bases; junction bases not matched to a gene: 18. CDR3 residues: CASRKGFVVAGNYEQFF. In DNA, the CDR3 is TGTGCCAGCAGAAAGGGGTTCGTCGTAGCGGGGAATTATGAGCAGTTCTTC.

The CDR3 coding sequence is TGTGCCACCAGCAGAGAGCAGAGGGTGTCCGGGGCCAACGTCCTGACTTTC. Translating it yields CATSREQRVSGANVLTF. The chain recombines TRBV15 with TRBJ2-6, with D perhaps TRBD2 (5 bases). The CDR3 is 17 amino acids. Trimming removed 0 bases from V and 4 bases from J, with 13 bases in between. Germline assignment: CDR1 LNHNV and CDR2 YYDKDF (reference sequence).

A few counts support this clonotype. CDR3 in amino acids: CASSVPQGGARNEQFF. The CDR3 DNA is TGTGCCAGCAGCGTACCCCAAGGGGGGGCCAGGAATGAGCAGTTCTTC. The chain is built from TRBV9 and TRBJ2-1; D perhaps matches TRBD2 (7 bases). Germline CDR1 is SGDLS and CDR2 is YYNGEE. The CDR3 loop spans 16 amino acids. With 1 base removed from V and 7 bases from J, the gap between germline ends came to 18 bases.

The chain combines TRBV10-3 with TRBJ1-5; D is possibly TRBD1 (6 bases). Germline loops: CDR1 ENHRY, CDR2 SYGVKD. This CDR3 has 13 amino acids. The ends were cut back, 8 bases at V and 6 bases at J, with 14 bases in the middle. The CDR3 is CAIARGAGQPQHF. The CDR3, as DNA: TGTGCCATCGCAAGGGGGGCTGGTCAGCCCCAGCATTTT.

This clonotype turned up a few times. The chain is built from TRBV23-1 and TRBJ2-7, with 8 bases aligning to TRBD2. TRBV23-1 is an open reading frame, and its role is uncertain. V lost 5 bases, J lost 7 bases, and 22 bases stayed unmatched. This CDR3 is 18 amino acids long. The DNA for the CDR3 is TGCGCCAGCAGTGAAGTTCCCGGGACTAGGGACTCCTACAATGAGCAGTACTTC. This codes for CASSEVPGTRDSYNEQYF.

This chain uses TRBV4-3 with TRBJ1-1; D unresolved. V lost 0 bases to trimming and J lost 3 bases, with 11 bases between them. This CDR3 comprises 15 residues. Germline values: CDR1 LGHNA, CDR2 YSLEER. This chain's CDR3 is CASSQDRGGYTEAFF. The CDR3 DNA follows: TGCGCCAGCAGCCAAGATCGAGGCGGGTACACTGAAGCTTTCTTT.

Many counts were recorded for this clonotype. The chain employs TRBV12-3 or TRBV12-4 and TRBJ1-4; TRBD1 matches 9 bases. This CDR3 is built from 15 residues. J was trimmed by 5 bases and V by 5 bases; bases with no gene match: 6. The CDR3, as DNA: TGTGCCAGCAGTCGATCCGGGACAGGGAATGAAAAACTGTTTTTT. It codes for CASSRSGTGNEKLFF.

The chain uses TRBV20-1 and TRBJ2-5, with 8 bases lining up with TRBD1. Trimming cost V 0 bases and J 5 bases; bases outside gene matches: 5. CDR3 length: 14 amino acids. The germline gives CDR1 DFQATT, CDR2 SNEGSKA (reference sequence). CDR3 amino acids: CSAREGTGFETQYF. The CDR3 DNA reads TGCAGTGCTAGAGAGGGGACAGGTTTCGAGACCCAGTACTTC.

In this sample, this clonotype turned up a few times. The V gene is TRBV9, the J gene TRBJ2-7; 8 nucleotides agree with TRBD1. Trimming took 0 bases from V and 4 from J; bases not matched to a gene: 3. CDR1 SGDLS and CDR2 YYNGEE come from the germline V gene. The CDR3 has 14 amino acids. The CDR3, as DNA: TGTGCCAGCAGCGTAGACCGGACAGGGTACGAGCAGTACTTC. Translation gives CASSVDRTGYEQYF.

This CDR3 reads CSARGPGYEQYF. CDR3 bases: TGCAGTGCTAGAGGTCCAGGCTACGAGCAGTACTTC. The gene calls are TRBV20-1 and TRBJ2-7; D not certain. Germline assignment: CDR1 DFQATT and CDR2 SNEGSKA (reference sequence). The CDR3 consists of 12 residues. V was shortened by 1 base and J by 3 bases, with 7 bases between the two germline ends.

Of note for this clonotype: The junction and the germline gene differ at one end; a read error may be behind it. The DNA for the CDR3 is TGCGCCACCAGCGGCGGTGCTAGCGGATACAATGAGCAGTTCTTC. The encoded protein is CATSGGASGYNEQFF. This sequence joins TRBV15 and TRBJ2-1; 7 nucleotides match TRBD2. The CDR3 totals 15 residues. Looked up from germline, CDR1 is LNHNV and CDR2 is YYDKDF (reference sequence).

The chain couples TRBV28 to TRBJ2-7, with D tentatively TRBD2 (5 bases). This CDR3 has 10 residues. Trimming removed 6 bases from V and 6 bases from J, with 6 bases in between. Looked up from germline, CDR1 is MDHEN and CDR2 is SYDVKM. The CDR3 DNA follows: TGTGCCAGCAGGCGGGCCGAGCAGTACTTC. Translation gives CASRRAEQYF.

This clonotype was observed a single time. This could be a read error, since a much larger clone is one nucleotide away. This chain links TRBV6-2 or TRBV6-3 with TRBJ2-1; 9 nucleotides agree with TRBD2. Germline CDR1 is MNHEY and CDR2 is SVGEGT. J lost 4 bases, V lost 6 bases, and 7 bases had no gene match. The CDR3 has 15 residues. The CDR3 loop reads CASRNGLARYNEQFF. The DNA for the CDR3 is TGTGCCAGCAGGAATGGACTAGCGAGATACAATGAGCAGTTCTTC.

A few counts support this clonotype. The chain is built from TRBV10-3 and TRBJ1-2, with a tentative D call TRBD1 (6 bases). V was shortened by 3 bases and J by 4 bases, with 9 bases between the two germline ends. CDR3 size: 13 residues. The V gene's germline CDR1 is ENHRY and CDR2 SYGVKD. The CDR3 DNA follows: TGTGCCATCAGTGACCAGGGGCCCTATGGCTACACCTTC. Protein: CAISDQGPYGYTF.

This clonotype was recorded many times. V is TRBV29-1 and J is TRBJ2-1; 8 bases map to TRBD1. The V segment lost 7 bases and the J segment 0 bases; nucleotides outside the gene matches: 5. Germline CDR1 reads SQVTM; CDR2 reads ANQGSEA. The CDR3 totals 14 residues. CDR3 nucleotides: TGCAGCGATCGTGGACAGGGCTCCTACAATGAGCAGTTCTTC. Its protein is CSDRGQGSYNEQFF.

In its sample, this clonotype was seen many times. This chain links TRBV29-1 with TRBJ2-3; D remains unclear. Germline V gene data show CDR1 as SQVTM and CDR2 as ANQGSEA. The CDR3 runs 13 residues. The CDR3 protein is CTYWVFSTDTQYF. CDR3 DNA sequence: TGCACCTACTGGGTCTTCAGCACAGATACGCAGTATTTT.

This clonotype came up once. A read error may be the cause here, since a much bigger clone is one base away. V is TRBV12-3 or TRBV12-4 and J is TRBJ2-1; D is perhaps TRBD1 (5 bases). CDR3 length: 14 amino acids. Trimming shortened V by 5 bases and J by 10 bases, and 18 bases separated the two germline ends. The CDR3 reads CASSPRPGNSEQFF. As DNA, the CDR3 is TGTGCCAGCAGTCCCCGCCCAGGGAATTCCGAGCAGTTCTTC.

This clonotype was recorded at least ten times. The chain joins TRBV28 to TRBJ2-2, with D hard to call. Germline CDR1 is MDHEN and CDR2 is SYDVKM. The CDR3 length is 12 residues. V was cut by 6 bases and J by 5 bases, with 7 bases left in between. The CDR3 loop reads CASRLRTGELFF. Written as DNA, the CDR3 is TGTGCCAGCAGACTGAGGACCGGGGAGCTGTTTTTT.

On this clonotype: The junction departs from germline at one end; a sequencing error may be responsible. CDR3 DNA: TGTGCCCGCAGCTCTGGGGCGGCAAGGACCTCATATGGCTACACCTTC. This codes for CARSSGAARTSYGYTF. The J gene is TRBJ1-2, the V gene TRBV7-2; D perhaps matches TRBD1 (5 bases). In germline, CDR1 is SGHTA, CDR2 FQGNSA. This CDR3 region has 16 residues.